A single sample gave rise to the 10 T cell receptor beta chains below, sequenced in a study of cytomegalovirus exposure and HLA in healthy donors. The PCR employed 60 Vbeta primers together with 13 Jbeta primers. Clones were read by immunoSEQ multiplex PCR, and TCRdb kept only the in-frame ones, dropping some. The sample includes roughly 190,000 clones, 79% of them seen just once. Sequencing was performed on PBMCs. These receptors were obtained from a woman aged 45-59 years in good health and CMV-seronegative.

The chain carries TRBV25-1 and TRBJ1-2; 7 nucleotides agree with TRBD1. The CDR3 spans 16 residues. The J segment lost 5 bases and the V segment lost 3 bases, leaving 12 bases of the junction unmatched. CDR1 is MGHDK, CDR2 SYGVNS, per germline. CDR3: CASSELKTGDQYGYTF. For the CDR3, the DNA is TGTGCCAGCAGTGAGCTGAAAACAGGGGACCAATATGGCTACACCTTC.

This clone was found a few times. J is TRBJ2-5 and V is TRBV28; D is possibly TRBD1 (6 bases). Near its end, the DNA agrees better with TRBJ2-7, so the J call may be wrong. Germline values: CDR1 MDHEN, CDR2 SYDVKM. This CDR3 has 14 amino acids. CDR3 DNA: TGTGCCAGCAGACTACCAGGGGTCCCCTACGAGCAGTACTTC. Protein product: CASRLPGVPYEQYF.

The rearrangement links TRBV5-1 to TRBJ1-5, with TRBD1 matching over 9 bases. The CDR3 loop spans 16 amino acids. The trim removed 2 bases at V and 5 bases at J, leaving 8 bases unmatched. The V gene's germline CDR1 is SGHRS and CDR2 YFSETQ. DNA of the CDR3: TGCGCCAGCAGCTTTAATCCGGGACAGGGCTATCAGCCCCAGCATTTT. It specifies CASSFNPGQGYQPQHF.

The V gene is TRBV6-6, the J gene TRBJ1-1; possibly TRBD1 for D (6 bases). Trimming pared 6 bases from V and 5 bases from J, leaving 13 bases between. This CDR3 contains 13 residues. Germline V gene sequence: CDR1 MNHNY, CDR2 SVGAGI (reference sequence). The CDR3 spells CASSRQERTEAFF. The CDR3 coding sequence is TGTGCCAGCAGCAGACAGGAGAGGACTGAAGCTTTCTTT.

The CDR3 nucleotides are TGCGCCAGCAGCTTGGAGCTAGCGGGAGATGAGCAGTTCTTC. Translated: CASSLELAGDEQFF. The chain is built from TRBV5-1 and TRBJ2-1, with 10 bases identical to TRBD2. Unmatched junction bases numbered 2, after V lost 0 bases and J lost 8 bases. CDR1 and CDR2 (germline): SGHRS, YFSETQ. This CDR3 region has 14 residues.

The V call is TRBV19, the J call TRBJ2-5, with D tentatively TRBD1 (6 bases). Near its end, the DNA agrees better with TRBJ2-7, so the J call may be wrong. CDR3 length: 15 residues. Germline V gene data show CDR1 as LNHDA and CDR2 as SQIVND (reference sequence). CDR3 DNA sequence: TGTGCCAGTAGTATAAACGACAGGCCCAACTACGAGCAGTACTTC. Protein: CASSINDRPNYEQYF.

This rearrangement joins TRBV7-6 to TRBJ2-5; no reliable D call. The CDR3 has 14 residues. V shed 1 base and J shed 5 bases, with 11 bases lying between them. Germline V gene data show CDR1 as SGHVS and CDR2 as FNYEAQ. CDR3: CASSLVAGFETQYF. The CDR3 DNA reads as TGTGCCAGCAGCTTAGTTGCCGGGTTTGAGACCCAGTACTTC.

This rearrangement joins TRBV10-3 to TRBJ2-7; perhaps TRBD1 as D (7 bases). Trimming took 0 bases from V and 6 from J, leaving 15 bases between them. The CDR3 runs 15 residues. Germline V gene sequence: CDR1 ENHRY, CDR2 SYGVKD. The CDR3 sequence is CAISESEGAVSEQYF. The CDR3 DNA sequence: TGTGCCATCAGTGAGTCGGAGGGGGCTGTTAGCGAGCAGTACTTC.

The CDR3, as DNA: TGCAGCGTTATTGATCTAGCGGGGGGAACTAGCACAGATACGCAGTATTTT. Its protein is CSVIDLAGGTSTDTQYF. The J gene is TRBJ2-3, the V gene TRBV29-1; 11 nucleotides align to TRBD2. The CDR3 has 17 amino acids. The germline CDR1 and CDR2 sequences are SQVTM and ANQGSEA. V shed 5 bases and J 0 bases; nucleotides not matched to a gene: 10.

This sequence joins TRBV28 and TRBJ1-6, with TRBD1 as a possible D gene (5 bases). V dropped 7 bases and J dropped 7 bases, with 14 bases sitting between them. The CDR3 sequence is 14 residues long. Germline-derived CDR1 and CDR2 are MDHEN and SYDVKM. The CDR3 region is CASKLRALNSPLHF. In nucleotides, the CDR3 is TGTGCCAGCAAACTCAGGGCGTTGAATTCACCCCTCCACTTT. Full variable domain (outside the CDR3, taken from reference TRBV28 and TRBJ1-6): DVKVTQSSRYLVKRTGEKVFLECVQDMDHENMFWYRQDPGLGLRLIYFSYDVKMKEKGDIPEGYSVSREKKERFSLILESASTNQTSMYLCASKLRALNSPLHFGNGTRLTVT.